This T cell receptor beta chain was found in a study of T cells expressing NK-cell markers. Study-wide background: It was sorted CD3+CD56+NKG2C+, CD3+CD56+NKG2C- and CD3+CD56-NKG2C+ T cells that supplied the TCR beta repertoires. HCMV seropositivity characterized seven of the eight sequenced donors, and seronegativity one. Findings of the study overall: Dominance of the CD3+CD56-NKG2C+ fraction by these clonotypes also held in several donors.

In generating TCR beta cDNA, 5'RACE template switching with UMIs was used. TCRdb re-called the 5' RACE reads, yielding one record per CDR3 amino acid sequence without DNA. This sample carries hundreds of thousands of distinct CDR3 sequences, with roughly 5.2% going to the ten biggest clones. The CDR3 runs to 15 residues. CDR1 is MNHNS, CDR2 SASEGT, per germline. Note on this clonotype: Its specificity is unknown.

The receptor was derived from a man aged 18-75 years in good health. Sequenced input: blood T cells: a sorted CD56 or NKG2C T cell subset, CD4+ or CD8+ T cells, or bulk PBMC T cells (not recorded which). The chain couples TRBV6-1 to TRBJ1-4; TCRdb designates TRBD1, a call that cannot be tested without DNA. The CDR3: CASSDGSGGNEKLFF.